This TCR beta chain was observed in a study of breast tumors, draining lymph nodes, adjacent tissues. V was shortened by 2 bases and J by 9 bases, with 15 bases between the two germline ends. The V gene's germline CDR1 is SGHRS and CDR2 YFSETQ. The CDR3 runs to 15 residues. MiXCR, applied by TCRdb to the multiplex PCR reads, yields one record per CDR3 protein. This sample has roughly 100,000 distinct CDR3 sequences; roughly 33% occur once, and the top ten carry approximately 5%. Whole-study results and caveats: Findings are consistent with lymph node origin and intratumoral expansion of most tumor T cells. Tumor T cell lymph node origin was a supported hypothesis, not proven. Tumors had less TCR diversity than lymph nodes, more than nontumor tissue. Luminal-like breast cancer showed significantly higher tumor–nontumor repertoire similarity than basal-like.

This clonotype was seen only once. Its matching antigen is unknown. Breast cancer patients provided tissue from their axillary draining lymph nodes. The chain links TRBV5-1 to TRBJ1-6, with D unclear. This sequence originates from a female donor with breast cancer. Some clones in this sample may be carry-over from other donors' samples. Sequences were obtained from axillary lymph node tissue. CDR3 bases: TGCGCCAGCAGCTTTCAGCCGGGTTCGGGTTCACCCCTCCACTTT. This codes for CASSFQPGSGSPLHF.